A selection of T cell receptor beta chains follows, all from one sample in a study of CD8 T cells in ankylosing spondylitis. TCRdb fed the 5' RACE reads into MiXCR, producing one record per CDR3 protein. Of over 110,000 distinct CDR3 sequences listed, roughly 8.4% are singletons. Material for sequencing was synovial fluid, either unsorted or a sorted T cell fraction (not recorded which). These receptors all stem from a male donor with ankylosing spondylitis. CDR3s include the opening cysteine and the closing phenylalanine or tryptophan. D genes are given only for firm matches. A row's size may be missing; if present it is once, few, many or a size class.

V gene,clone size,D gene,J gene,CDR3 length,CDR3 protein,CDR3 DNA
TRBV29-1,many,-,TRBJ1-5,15,CSVEDAQGQYQPQHF,TGCAGCGTTGAAGATGCACAGGGACAATATCAGCCCCAGCATTTT
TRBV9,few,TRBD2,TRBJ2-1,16,CASSTLGGSSYNEQFF,TGTGCCAGCAGCACCTTGGGGGGGAGCTCCTACAATGAGCAGTTCTTC
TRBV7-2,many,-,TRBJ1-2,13,CASSFGANYGYTF,TGTGCCAGCAGCTTCGGGGCTAACTATGGCTACACCTTC
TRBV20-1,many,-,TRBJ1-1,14,CSAQRVVGTSYAFF,TGCAGTGCTCAGAGGGTTGTCGGGACATCCTACGCTTTCTTT
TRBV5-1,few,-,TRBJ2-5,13,CASSPAAAETQYF,TGCGCCAGCAGCCCGGCAGCAGCGGAGACCCAGTACTTC
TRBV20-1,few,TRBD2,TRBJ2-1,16,CSASLRKAGDLDEQFF,TGCAGTGCTAGCCTACGAAAGGCGGGGGACCTCGATGAGCAGTTCTTC
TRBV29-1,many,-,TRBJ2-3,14,CSGGGRRGTDTQYF,TGCAGCGGTGGGGGACGGAGAGGGACAGATACGCAGTATTTT
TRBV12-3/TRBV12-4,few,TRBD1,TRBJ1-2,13,CASSNHGTEGYTF,TGTGCCAGCAGCAATCACGGGACAGAAGGCTACACCTTC
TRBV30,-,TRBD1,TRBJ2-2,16,CACEPGTDANTGELFF,TGTGCCTGCGAACCCGGGACAGACGCGAACACCGGGGAGCTGTTTTTT
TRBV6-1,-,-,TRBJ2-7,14,CASRSPTGIYEQYF,TGTGCCAGCAGGTCCCCAACAGGGATCTACGAGCAGTACTTC
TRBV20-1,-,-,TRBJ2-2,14,CSATQVTGTGELFF,TGCAGTGCGACCCAGGTCACTGGGACCGGGGAGCTGTTTTTT
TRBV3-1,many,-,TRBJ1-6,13,CASSQNPGPPLHF,TGTGCCAGCAGCCAAAATCCCGGTCCACCCCTCCACTTT
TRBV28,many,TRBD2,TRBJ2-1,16,CASSPGEGWTYNEQFF,TGTGCCAGCAGCCCCGGGGAGGGATGGACCTACAATGAGCAGTTCTTC
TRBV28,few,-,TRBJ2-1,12,CASSPPLGEQFF,TGTGCCAGCAGCCCCCCCCTCGGTGAGCAGTTCTTC
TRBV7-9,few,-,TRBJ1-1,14,CASRLQGSGTEAFF,TGTGCCAGCAGATTACAGGGCTCAGGCACTGAAGCTTTCTTT
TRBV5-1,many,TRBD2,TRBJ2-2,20,CASRDRDGLAGDSNTGELFF,TGCGCCAGCCGGGACAGAGATGGACTAGCGGGAGACTCGAACACCGGGGAGCTGTTTTTT
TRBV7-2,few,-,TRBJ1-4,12,CASSLSKGKLFF,TGTGCCAGCAGCTTGTCGAAGGGAAAACTGTTTTTT
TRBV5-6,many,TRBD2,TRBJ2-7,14,CASSLTAGGYEQYF,TGTGCCAGCAGCTTGACCGCGGGAGGATACGAGCAGTACTTC
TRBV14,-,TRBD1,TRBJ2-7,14,CASSETGVSYEQYF,TGTGCCAGCAGCGAAACAGGGGTCTCCTACGAGCAGTACTTC
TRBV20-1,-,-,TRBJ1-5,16,CSAAIITAYSNQPQHF,TGCAGTGCCGCCATAATCACAGCCTATAGCAATCAGCCCCAGCATTTT
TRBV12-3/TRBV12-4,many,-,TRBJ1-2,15,CASSFGRGGNYGYTF,TGTGCCAGCAGTTTCGGAAGGGGGGGTAACTATGGCTACACCTTC
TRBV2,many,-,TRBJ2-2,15,CASSEQGGDTGELFF,TGTGCCAGCAGTGAACAGGGCGGCGACACCGGGGAGCTGTTTTTT
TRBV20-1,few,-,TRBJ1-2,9,CSAWEGYTF,TGCAGTGCCTGGGAGGGCTACACCTTC
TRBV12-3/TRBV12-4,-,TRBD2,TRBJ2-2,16,CASSGLAGLGTGELFF,TGTGCCAGCAGTGGGCTAGCGGGCTTAGGGACCGGGGAGCTGTTTTTT
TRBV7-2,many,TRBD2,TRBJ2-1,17,CASSLKTSTMSYNEQFF,TGTGCCAGCAGCTTAAAGACTAGCACGATGTCCTACAATGAGCAGTTCTTC
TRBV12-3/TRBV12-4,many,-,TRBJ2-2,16,CASSSQGGEMTGELFF,TGTGCCAGCAGTTCCCAGGGCGGGGAAATGACCGGGGAGCTGTTTTTT
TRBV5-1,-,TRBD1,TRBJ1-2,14,CASSPGDRGDGYTF,TGCGCCAGCAGCCCGGGGGACAGGGGAGATGGCTACACCTTC
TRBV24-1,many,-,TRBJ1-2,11,CATSVGGGYTF,TGTGCCACCAGTGTCGGGGGCGGCTACACCTTC